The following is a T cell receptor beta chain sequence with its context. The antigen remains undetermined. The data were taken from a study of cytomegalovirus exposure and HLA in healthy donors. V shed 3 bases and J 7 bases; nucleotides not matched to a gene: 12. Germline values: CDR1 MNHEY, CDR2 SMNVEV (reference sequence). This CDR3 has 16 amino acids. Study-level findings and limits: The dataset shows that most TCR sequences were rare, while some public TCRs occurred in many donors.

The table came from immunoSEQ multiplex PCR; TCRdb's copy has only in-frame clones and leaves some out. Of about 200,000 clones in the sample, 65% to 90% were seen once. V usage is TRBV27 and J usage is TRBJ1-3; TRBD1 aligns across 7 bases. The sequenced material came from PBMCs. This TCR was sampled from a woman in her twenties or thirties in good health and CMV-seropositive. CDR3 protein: CASSLRQGYFSNTIYF. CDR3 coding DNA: TGTGCCAGCAGTTTGCGACAGGGTTATTTTTCGAACACCATATATTTT.